A selection of T cell receptor beta chains follows, all from one sample in a study of blood T cell repertoires in COVID-19. The repertoire was sequenced with immunoSEQ multiplex PCR; TCRdb's copy has only in-frame clones and lacks some. The sample contains about 260,000 clones, roughly four fifths of which appear only once. The sequenced sample was peripheral blood. These receptors all come from a woman over 75 with acute or convalescent COVID-19. Each CDR3 is given with its conserved first and last residue.

J: TRBJ1-1
V: TRBV3-1/TRBV3-2
CDR3: CASSRRSTGASTEAFF

J: TRBJ2-1
V: TRBV29-1
CDR3: CSVESALAASYNEQFF

J: TRBJ1-6
V: TRBV28
CDR3: CASTGTGYSPLHF

J: TRBJ1-2
V: TRBV28
CDR3: CASSFPANYGYTF

J: TRBJ1-1
V: TRBV12-3/TRBV12-4
CDR3: CASSFQTGEAFF

J: TRBJ2-7
V: TRBV19
CDR3: CASSNKEGRYEQYF

J: TRBJ2-1
V: TRBV14
CDR3: CASSQGWEEQFF

J: TRBJ1-3
V: TRBV9
CDR3: CASSPQGGMKGNTIYF

J: TRBJ1-1
V: TRBV18
CDR3: CASSPPSGVEAFF

J: TRBJ2-1
V: TRBV6-5
CDR3: CASSYSPRSYNEQFF

J: TRBJ2-5
V: TRBV12-5
CDR3: CASGLPRGPGETQYF

J: TRBJ1-1
V: TRBV2
CDR3: CASRIQGYMNTEAFF

J: TRBJ2-2
V: TRBV6-2/TRBV6-3
CDR3: CASSPFAGGFTGELFF

J: TRBJ2-7
V: TRBV7-8
CDR3: CASSLASGQGLNEQYF

J: TRBJ1-5
V: TRBV27
CDR3: CASSLSGTGTGRLAQPQHF

J: TRBJ2-7
V: TRBV5-1
CDR3: CASSLETSGTYEQYF

J: TRBJ2-1
V: TRBV5-1
CDR3: CASSYLAGAAKFF

J: TRBJ1-2
V: TRBV4-2
CDR3: CASSQSANYGYTF

J: TRBJ1-1
V: TRBV5-1
CDR3: CASSLLQGSEAFF

J: TRBJ2-2
V: TRBV3-1/TRBV3-2
CDR3: CASSFLTGELFF

J: TRBJ1-1
V: TRBV19
CDR3: CASSLRSVGANTEAFF

J: TRBJ1-6
V: TRBV7-9
CDR3: CASSLADRFPLHF

J: TRBJ1-4
V: TRBV4-3
CDR3: CASSPEPDRVYNEKLFF

J: TRBJ1-2
V: TRBV5-4
CDR3: CASSDHRERYGYTF

J: TRBJ1-1
V: TRBV18
CDR3: CASSDGTGTLNTEAFF

J: TRBJ1-2
V: TRBV7-9
CDR3: CASSLTGTMGGYTF

J: TRBJ2-6
V: TRBV4-2
CDR3: CASSQVGGDGANVLTF

J: TRBJ1-1
V: TRBV2
CDR3: CASRIGTAMNTEAFF

J: TRBJ1-1
V: TRBV13
CDR3: CASSSNTLDTEAFF

J: TRBJ1-1
V: TRBV5-1
CDR3: CASSSGVSNTEAFF

J: TRBJ1-2
V: TRBV28
CDR3: CASSLEGQGNRGYTF

J: TRBJ2-1
V: TRBV18
CDR3: CASSEVEAGVNEQFF

J: TRBJ2-2
V: TRBV5-1
CDR3: CASKLFAGSITGELFF

J: TRBJ2-7
V: TRBV19
CDR3: CASSDPDSYEQYF

J: TRBJ2-2
V: TRBV6-5
CDR3: CASTRLVNTGELFF

J: TRBJ1-1
V: TRBV18
CDR3: CASSPAGGGTEAFF

J: TRBJ1-4
V: TRBV5-6
CDR3: CASSLRGANEKLFF

J: TRBJ1-2
V: TRBV28
CDR3: CASSLVLGQGNYGYTF

J: TRBJ2-1
V: TRBV7-3
CDR3: CASSSRIGTGALDEQFF

J: TRBJ1-2
V: TRBV4-2
CDR3: CASSLGQGHYGYTF

J: TRBJ1-2
V: TRBV5-4
CDR3: CASSFRSQGMYGYTF

J: TRBJ1-1
V: TRBV7-2
CDR3: CASSRDRGTEAFF

J: TRBJ2-5
V: TRBV18
CDR3: CASSPIPGARQETQYF

J: TRBJ1-6
V: TRBV7-9
CDR3: CASSFDRGSNSPLHF

J: TRBJ1-2
V: TRBV19
CDR3: CASSGTGLSLYGYTF

J: TRBJ1-1
V: TRBV7-2
CDR3: CASSPRVSYTEAFF

J: TRBJ1-1
V: TRBV9
CDR3: CASSVVGARGTEAFF

J: TRBJ1-1
V: TRBV19
CDR3: CASSKDRVSAEAFF

J: TRBJ1-6
V: TRBV27
CDR3: CASRSTGVNSPLHF

J: TRBJ2-2
V: TRBV19
CDR3: CASRDRDTGELFF

J: TRBJ1-5
V: TRBV25-1
CDR3: CASSGDRTNQPQHF

J: TRBJ2-2
V: TRBV2
CDR3: CASSVFGAGELFF

J: TRBJ1-1
V: TRBV6-1
CDR3: CASSGGDRGRRREAFF

J: TRBJ2-3
V: TRBV5-6
CDR3: CASPNHVLATSTDTQYF

J: TRBJ2-1
V: TRBV7-2
CDR3: CASSPDTSSYNEQFF

J: TRBJ1-4
V: TRBV5-4
CDR3: CASSGTRGEKLFF

J: TRBJ2-3
V: TRBV5-1
CDR3: CASSLQDRVADTQYF

J: TRBJ2-7
V: TRBV5-4
CDR3: CASSQRQGPNEQYF

J: TRBJ2-7
V: TRBV6-6
CDR3: CASSQPGQTYEQYF